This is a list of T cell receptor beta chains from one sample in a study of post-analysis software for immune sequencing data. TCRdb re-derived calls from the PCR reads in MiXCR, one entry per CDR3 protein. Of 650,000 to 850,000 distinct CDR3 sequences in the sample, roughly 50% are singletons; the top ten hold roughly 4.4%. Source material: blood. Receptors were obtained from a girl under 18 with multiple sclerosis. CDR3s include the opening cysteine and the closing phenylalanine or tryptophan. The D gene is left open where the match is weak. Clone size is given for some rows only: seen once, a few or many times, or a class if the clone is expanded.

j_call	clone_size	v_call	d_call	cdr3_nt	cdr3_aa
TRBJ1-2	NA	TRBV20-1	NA	TGCAGTGCTAGAGCAGTTTCAGAGATTCAAACCTTTAACTATGGCTACACCTTC	CSARAVSEIQTFNYGYTF
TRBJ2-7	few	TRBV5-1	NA	TGCGCCAGCTACTATGGGCGGCGGGAATTCAACGAGCAGTACTTC	CASYYGRREFNEQYF
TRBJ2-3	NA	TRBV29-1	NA	TGCAGCGTTCCTTACTTCGGAGGCACAGATACGCAGTATTTT	CSVPYFGGTDTQYF
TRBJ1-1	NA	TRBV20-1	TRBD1	TGCAGTGCTCACAGGGGCATGAACACTGAAGCTTTCTTT	CSAHRGMNTEAFF
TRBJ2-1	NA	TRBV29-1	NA	TGCAGCGTTGGACAGAACAATGAGCAGTTCTTC	CSVGQNNEQFF
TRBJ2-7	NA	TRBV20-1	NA	TGCAGTGCTGGTCCTGGGGTACCCTCCTACGAGCAGTACTTC	CSAGPGVPSYEQYF
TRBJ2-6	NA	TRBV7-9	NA	TGTGCCAGCAGCTTAGAGGTTAGGGGGGCTGGGGCCAACGTCCTGACTTTC	CASSLEVRGAGANVLTF
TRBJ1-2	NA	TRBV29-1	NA	TGCAGCGTTGGGGACCGCTACACCTTC	CSVGDRYTF
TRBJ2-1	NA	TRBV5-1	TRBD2	TGCGCCAGCAGCCCATCCCTAGCGGGAGAATATGAGCAGTTCTTC	CASSPSLAGEYEQFF
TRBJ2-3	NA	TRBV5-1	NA	TGCGCCAGCAGCTTGCAGATAGGGCGGGATACGCAGTATTTT	CASSLQIGRDTQYF
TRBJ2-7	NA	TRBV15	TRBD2	TGTGCCACCAGCAGAGAATGGACTAGCGGGAGCTACGAGCAGTACTTC	CATSREWTSGSYEQYF
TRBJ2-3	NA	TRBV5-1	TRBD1	TGCGCCAGCAGCTTGGGACAGGGTAGTACGCAGTATTTT	CASSLGQGSTQYF
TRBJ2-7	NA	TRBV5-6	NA	TGTGCCAGCAGCGAGGAATTCTACTCTCAAACGGCCTACGAGCAGTACTTC	CASSEEFYSQTAYEQYF
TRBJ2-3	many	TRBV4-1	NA	TGCGCCAGCAGTCCCCCAGCAGATACGCAGTATTTT	CASSPPADTQYF
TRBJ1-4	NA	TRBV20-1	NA	TGCAGTGCTCCACAGGGAGCCGGCCGTAATGAAAAACTGTTTTTT	CSAPQGAGRNEKLFF
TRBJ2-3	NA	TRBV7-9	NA	TGTGTCAGCAGCCGGGTTCTGGGGGACACAGATACGCAGTATTTT	CVSSRVLGDTDTQYF
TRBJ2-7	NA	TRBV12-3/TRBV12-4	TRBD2	TGTGCCAGCAGTTTTGCCAGCGGGAGGAGTGAGCAGTACTTC	CASSFASGRSEQYF
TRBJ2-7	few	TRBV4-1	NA	TGCGCCAGCAGCCAAGGTCTACAGGGAGACGAGCAGTACTTC	CASSQGLQGDEQYF
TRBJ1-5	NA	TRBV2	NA	TGTGCCAGCAGTGAAGTTGGCGCGTACGGTCAGCCCCAGCATTTT	CASSEVGAYGQPQHF
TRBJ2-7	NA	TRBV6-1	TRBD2	TGTGCCAGCAGTGAAGCGCTAGTCCTAGCGGGGACTTCCTACGAGCAGTACTTC	CASSEALVLAGTSYEQYF
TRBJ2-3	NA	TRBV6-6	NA	TGTGCCAGTGCGGAGGGACTCGGAAATACGCAGTATTTT	CASAEGLGNTQYF
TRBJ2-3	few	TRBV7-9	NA	TGTGCCTCGACACGGGACACCCTCACAGATACGCAGTATTTT	CASTRDTLTDTQYF
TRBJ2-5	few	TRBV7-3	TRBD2	TGTGCCAGCAGCTTAACGGCGGGAGAAGAGACCCAGTACTTC	CASSLTAGEETQYF
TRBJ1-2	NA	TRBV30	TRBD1	TGTGCCTGTCACCCTGGGCAGGGGGCGGATGGCTACACCTTC	CACHPGQGADGYTF
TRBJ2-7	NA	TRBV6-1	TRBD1	TGTGCCGCCACACCGATCGGGACAGGCACCTACGAGCAGTACTTC	CAATPIGTGTYEQYF
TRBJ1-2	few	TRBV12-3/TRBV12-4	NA	TGTGCCAGCAGTTCCCCCGGGACAATCTATGGCTACACCTTC	CASSSPGTIYGYTF
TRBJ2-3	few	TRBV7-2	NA	TGTGCCAGCAGCTTAGCAGGCTCCACCCGTTCGTTATCGCAGTATTTT	CASSLAGSTRSLSQYF
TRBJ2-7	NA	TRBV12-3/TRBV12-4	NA	TGTGCCAGCAGTTTAGCGACCCAGAACTACGAGCAGTACTTC	CASSLATQNYEQYF
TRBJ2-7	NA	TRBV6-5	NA	TGTGCCAGCAGTTTCATGAAAGGGGCCTACGAGCAGTACTTC	CASSFMKGAYEQYF
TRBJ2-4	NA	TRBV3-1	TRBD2	TGTGCCAGCAGCCAAGATCGGAGCGGGGCACTAGCCAAAAACATTCAGTACTTC	CASSQDRSGALAKNIQYF
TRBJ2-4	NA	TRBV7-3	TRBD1	TGTGCCAGCAGCCCAGCCCCGGGACAGAAAAACATTCAGTACTTC	CASSPAPGQKNIQYF
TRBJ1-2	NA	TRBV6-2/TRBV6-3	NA	TGTGCCAGCAGTTACGCGGAAGGGCGCGGGAGAGGAGGCTACACCTTC	CASSYAEGRGRGGYTF
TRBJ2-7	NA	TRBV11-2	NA	TGTGCCAGCAGCTTAGAGTGGAGGGCGGGTAACGAGCAGTACTTC	CASSLEWRAGNEQYF
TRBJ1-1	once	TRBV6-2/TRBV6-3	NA	TGTGCCAGCAGTTATTGGGGAGAAACTGAAGCTTTCTTT	CASSYWGETEAFF